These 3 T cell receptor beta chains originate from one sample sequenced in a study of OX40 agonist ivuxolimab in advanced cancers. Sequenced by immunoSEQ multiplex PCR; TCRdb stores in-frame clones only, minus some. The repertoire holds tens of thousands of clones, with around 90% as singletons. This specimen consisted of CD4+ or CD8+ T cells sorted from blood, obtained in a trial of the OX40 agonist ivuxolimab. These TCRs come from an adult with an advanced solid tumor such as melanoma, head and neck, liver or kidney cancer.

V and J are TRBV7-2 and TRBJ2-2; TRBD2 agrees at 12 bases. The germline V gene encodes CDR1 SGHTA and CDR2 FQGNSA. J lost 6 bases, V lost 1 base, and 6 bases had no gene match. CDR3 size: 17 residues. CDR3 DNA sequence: TGTGCCAGCAGCTTAGGGAGACTAGCGGGAGTCCCCGGGGAGCTGTTTTTT. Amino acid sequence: CASSLGRLAGVPGELFF. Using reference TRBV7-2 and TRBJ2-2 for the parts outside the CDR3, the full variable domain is GAGVSQSPSNKVTEKGKDVELRCDPISGHTALYWYRQSLGQGLEFLIYFQGNSAPDKSGLPSDRFSAERTGGSVSTLTIQRTQQEDSAVYLCASSLGRLAGVPGELFFGEGSRLTVL.

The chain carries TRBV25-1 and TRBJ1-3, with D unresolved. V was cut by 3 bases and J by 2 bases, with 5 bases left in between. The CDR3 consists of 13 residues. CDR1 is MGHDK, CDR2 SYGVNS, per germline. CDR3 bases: TGTGCCAGCAGTGATACCGCTGGAAACACCATATATTTT. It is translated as CASSDTAGNTIYF.

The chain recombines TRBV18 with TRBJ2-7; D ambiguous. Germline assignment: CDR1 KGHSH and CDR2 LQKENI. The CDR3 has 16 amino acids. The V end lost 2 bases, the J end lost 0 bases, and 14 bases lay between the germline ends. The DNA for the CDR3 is TGTGCCAGCTCACCATCTGGGCGGTCGCGCTCCTACGAGCAGTACTTC. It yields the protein CASSPSGRSRSYEQYF.